A selection of T cell receptor beta chains follows, all from one sample in a study of blood T cell repertoires in COVID-19. The protocol was immunoSEQ multiplex PCR, while the TCRdb copy is restricted to in-frame clones and leaves out a portion. The data show approximately 150,000 clones, less than 90% seen once. Material for sequencing was peripheral blood. Source of these receptors: a woman in her 70s with acute or convalescent COVID-19. The CDR3 runs from the conserved cysteine through the conserved F or W. The D gene is left open where the match is weak. A clone size is listed for some rows: how often the clone was seen (once, few, many), or a class if it is expanded.

NA	NA	TRBV6-1	TRBJ2-7	TGTGCCAGCAGTGAAAGCGGCAGGAAGCAGTACTTC	CASSESGRKQYF
TRBD2	once	TRBV7-2	TRBJ2-1	TGTGCCAGCAGCTTATTAGGACTAGCGGGATACAATGAGCAGTTCTTC	CASSLLGLAGYNEQFF
NA	few	TRBV7-9	TRBJ2-7	TGTGCCAGCAGCGACGCAGGGTTGCCCTACGAGCAGTACTTC	CASSDAGLPYEQYF
NA	NA	TRBV6-2/TRBV6-3	TRBJ1-1	TGTGCCAGCAACCCCCACCCCGGGGGGAGGACTGAAGCTTTCTTT	CASNPHPGGRTEAFF
NA	NA	TRBV5-5	TRBJ2-5	TGTGCCAGCAGCCTGCGGGGAAACCAAGAGACCCAGTACTTC	CASSLRGNQETQYF
TRBD1	once	TRBV11-3	TRBJ2-2	TGTGCCAGCAGCTTAGGGGCAGGGGGCTCGAACACCGGGGAGCTGTTTTTT	CASSLGAGGSNTGELFF
NA	NA	TRBV7-6	TRBJ1-5	TGTGCCAGCAGCTCTTTGGCAGGGGGCAATCAGCCCCAGCATTTT	CASSSLAGGNQPQHF
TRBD1	NA	TRBV6-2/TRBV6-3	TRBJ1-5	TGTGCCAGCAGTTACTCGAGTAGGGGGCACCAGCCCCAGCATTTT	CASSYSSRGHQPQHF
NA	NA	TRBV6-5	TRBJ2-7	TGTGCCAGCAGTAACGAGGGGGCCTACGAGCAGTACTTC	CASSNEGAYEQYF
TRBD1	NA	TRBV20-1	TRBJ1-5	TGCAGTGCTAGTTATACAGGGGGCAATCAGCCCCAGCATTTT	CSASYTGGNQPQHF
NA	NA	TRBV11-3	TRBJ2-1	TGTGCCAGCAGCAGGCTACAGGGTTGGGATGAGCAGTTCTTC	CASSRLQGWDEQFF
NA	NA	TRBV7-2	TRBJ1-4	TGTGCCAGCAGCTTCGGCGGGCAGGGGACGATTGGCGAAAAACTGTTTTTT	CASSFGGQGTIGEKLFF
NA	NA	TRBV27	TRBJ2-3	TGTGCCAGCAGTTCCCTCGGGGTTAGCACAGATACGCAGTATTTT	CASSSLGVSTDTQYF